This T cell receptor beta chain was retrieved from a study of blood T cell repertoires in COVID-19. Study-wide context: The United States, Italy and Spain supplied acute and convalescent COVID-19 samples. PBMCs, B-cell-depleted T cells, or T cells were the source of the cDNA or gDNA that made up the material.

Seattle patients were enrolled during active infection and followed longitudinally. This clone was seen only once. Trimming removed 5 bases from V and 6 bases from J, with 16 bases in between. In germline, CDR1 is SGHAT, CDR2 FQNNGV. The CDR3 is made up of 15 amino acids. Original processing methods: Estimated nucleated cell counts came from reference gene primer amplification. Produced via immunoSEQ multiplex PCR; TCRdb's table is partial and in-frame only. V and J calls and clone size follow that table, whereas D and trimming were derived from the DNA. The sample carries about 360,000 clones, 86% recorded once.

Specimen: peripheral blood. The rearrangement links TRBV11-2 to TRBJ1-4, with a tentative D call TRBD1 (5 bases). This clonotype originated in a woman aged 55-69 years with COVID-19, enrolled during active disease. This CDR3 reads CASSPPIGAYEKLFF. The DNA for the CDR3 is TGTGCCAGCAGCCCTCCAATAGGGGCTTATGAAAAACTGTTTTTT.